This TCR beta chain was captured by sequencing in a study of metastatic and nonmetastatic thyroid tumors. Background on the study: For malignant and benign thyroid patients, tumor or nodule tissue and blood were the sources whose repertoires were compared. Notes on the study in general: The study reportedly found significantly higher TCR beta diversity in malignant thyroid tumors than benign nodules, in blood and tumor.

In the study's own analysis: CDR3 differences across clinicopathological groups were used to build a distant-metastasis classifier for papillary thyroid cancer. With MiXCR, TCRdb called clones anew from the PCR reads. TCRdb's processing, not the authors' own work, is the source of the V and J calls. The sample includes 25,000 to 30,000 clones, roughly 23% of them seen just once. No patient had received any treatment before thyroid surgery. Trimming cost V 5 bases and J 6 bases; bases outside gene matches: 2. The germline V gene encodes CDR1 SGHAT and CDR2 FQNNGV. This CDR3 is built from 13 residues. This clone was seen only a few times. The antigen is not known.

Sequencing was carried out using blood. The chain uses TRBV11-2 and TRBJ2-1; 9 bases agree with TRBD2. This clonotype originated in a female donor with papillary thyroid cancer or a benign thyroid nodule (not recorded which). Some clones in this sample may be carry-over from other donors' samples. CDR3 in amino acids: CASSASGINEQFF. The CDR3 region has the DNA TGTGCCAGCAGCGCTAGCGGGATCAATGAGCAGTTCTTC.